This TCR beta chain appears in the sequencing data of a study of control samples from healthy donors and cancer patients. This clone was seen just once. Germline V gives CDR1 MNHEY, CDR2 SMNVEV (reference sequence). The ends were cut back, 4 bases at V and 4 bases at J, with 8 bases in the middle. The CDR3 totals 12 residues. Here immunoSEQ multiplex PCR was the method, and the copy in TCRdb shows in-frame clones only, minus some. The sample yields some 130,000 clones, 85% to 95% seen once. Sequenced sample: PBMCs. This chain uses TRBV27 with TRBJ2-7; D unresolved. The TCR sequence derives from a middle-aged man with head and neck cancer. The CDR3 region has the DNA TGTGCCAGCAGTTCACGCCGATACGAGCAGTACTTC. This encodes CASSSRRYEQYF.